This T cell receptor beta chain was found in a study of shared clonotypes between healthy human individuals. CD45RO negativity and positive selection for CCR7 defined naive CD8 cells, a population that excluded terminally differentiated effector memory CD45RA+ cells. The repertoire was sequenced with immunoSEQ multiplex PCR; TCRdb's copy has only in-frame clones and lacks some. The sample shows around 1.9 million clones, 85% to 95% of them seen only once. The CDR3 spans 14 residues. Germline V gene data show CDR1 as SGHTA and CDR2 as FQGNSA. Trimming took off 9 bases at V and 6 bases at J, with 20 bases between the two ends.

This sequence joins TRBV7-2 and TRBJ1-2; possibly TRBD1 for D (6 bases). The TCR originated in a young man in good health. Some clones in this sample may be carry-over from other donors' samples. The sample was naive CD8+ T cells from PBMCs. The CDR3: CARSLGGPANGYTF. The CDR3 DNA is TGTGCCAGGTCTCTTGGGGGCCCTGCGAATGGCTACACCTTC.